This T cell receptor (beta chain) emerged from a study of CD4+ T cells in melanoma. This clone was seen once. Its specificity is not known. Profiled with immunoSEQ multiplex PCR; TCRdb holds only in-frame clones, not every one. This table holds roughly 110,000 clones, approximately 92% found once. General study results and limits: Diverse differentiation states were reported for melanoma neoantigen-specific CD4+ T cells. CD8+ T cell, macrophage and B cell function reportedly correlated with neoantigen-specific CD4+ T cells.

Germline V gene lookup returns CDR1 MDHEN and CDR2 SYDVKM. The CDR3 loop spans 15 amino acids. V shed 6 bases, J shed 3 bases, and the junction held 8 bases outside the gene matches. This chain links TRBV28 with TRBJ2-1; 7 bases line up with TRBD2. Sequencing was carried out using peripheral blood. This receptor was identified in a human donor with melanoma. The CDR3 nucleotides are TGTGCCAGCAGAAACCGGAGGGAGGGCTACAATGAGCAGTTCTTC. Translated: CASRNRREGYNEQFF.